Below, one T cell receptor (beta chain) is given with its context. No antigen is known for it. The authors reverse transcribed all of the isolated RNA, so sequencing captured expressed TCRB transcripts. The method was immunoSEQ multiplex PCR; TCRdb's version includes in-frame clones alone and lacks a portion of them. The sample comprises 130,000 or so clones, roughly 10% of which are singletons, and around 0.75% rests with the top ten. The data belong to a study of beta chain features in type 1 diabetes. The wider study: Patient and healthy donor groups were alike in age, gender and cell yields.

Germline trimming cut 2 bases from V and 11 bases from J; bases unmatched to any gene: 9. The CDR3 extends over 13 amino acids. Germline lookup yields CDR1 GTSNPN and CDR2 SVGIG (reference sequence). Study findings and constraints: The analysis here could not establish whether HLA type shapes TCRB rearrangement. In all four CD4+ subsets, TCRB CDR3 length was significantly, moderately reduced in type 1 diabetes.

The sample taken for sequencing was central memory CD4+ T cells from blood. J is TRBJ1-1 and V is TRBV30; TRBD1 matches 9 bases. This receptor was obtained from a man younger than 40 with type 1 diabetes. The CDR3 protein is CAWSSTGGGRAFF. In DNA form, the CDR3 reads TGTGCCTGGAGTTCAACAGGGGGCGGCCGTGCTTTCTTT.